This T cell receptor beta chain is drawn from a study of blood T cells in healthy people across ages. Using a J-beta primer mix together with a sample-barcoded 5' primer, a second PCR was run for about 7 to 12 cycles. MiXCR was run by TCRdb on the 5' RACE reads, yielding one entry per CDR3 protein. Among around 700,000 distinct CDR3 sequences, roughly 25% were seen once, and the ten largest hold 9.4%. This clonotype was counted between two and nine times. The germline V gene has CDR1 DFQATT and CDR2 SNEGSKA (reference sequence). This CDR3 contains 16 residues. Trimming shortened V by 2 bases and J by 10 bases, and 27 bases separated the two germline ends. These data were also filed under a second study, of T cells of mothers and their children. That study reports: Samples were provided by three healthy Caucasian mothers and their six children. From each mother came over 10 million TCR beta CDR3 reads, and from each child came a few million.

Sequencing was done on a sample of blood. The sequence was collected from a boy aged 5-17 years in good health. The rearrangement joins TRBV20-1 to TRBJ2-7, with D possibly matching TRBD1 (5 bases). The CDR3 nucleotides read TGCAGTGCTAGACCATATTTCCCCACCAGGGATGGAGCCCAGTACTTC. It translates to CSARPYFPTRDGAQYF.